The 9 T cell receptor beta chains listed next were all sequenced from one sample in a study of blood T cells in healthy people across ages. Alongside a J-beta primer mix, a sample-barcoded 5' primer served in a second PCR lasting 7 to 11 cycles. TCRdb re-called the 5' RACE reads through MiXCR, storing one row per CDR3 protein. Here the sample spans hundreds of thousands of distinct CDR3 sequences, around 30% being singletons. Sequenced: blood. Every receptor here comes from a woman older than 75 in good health.

This clonotype was seen a few times. The rearrangement links TRBV7-2 to TRBJ1-6; a possible D gene is TRBD1 (6 bases). The CDR3 contains 19 residues. The V end lost 5 bases, the J end lost 0 bases, and 20 bases lay between the germline ends. Germline loops: CDR1 SGHTA, CDR2 FQGNSA. The CDR3: CASSPRGGGASSYNSPLHF. CDR3 nucleotides: TGTGCCAGCAGCCCCCGCGGAGGGGGGGCTAGCTCCTATAATTCACCCCTCCACTTT.

Many counts were recorded for this clonotype. This sequence joins TRBV4-3 and TRBJ2-3; TRBD1 agrees at 9 bases. V gave up 3 bases and J gave up 5 bases; unmatched junction bases: 9. The CDR3 consists of 16 residues. Looked up from germline, CDR1 is LGHNA and CDR2 is YSLEER. The CDR3 coding sequence is TGCGCCAGCAGCCAGCTACCGGGACAGGGAGGAGATACGCAGTATTTT. Translating gives CASSQLPGQGGDTQYF.

Turning to this clonotype: A much larger clone is a single base away; this may be a read error. The chain couples TRBV5-1 to TRBJ2-1; 8 bases are a match to TRBD1. The J call could be wrong; TRBJ2-7 is a better fit for the DNA end. The CDR3 covers 16 residues. Per germline, CDR1 SGHRS and CDR2 YFSETQ. CDR3 amino acids: CASSRSGTGIYNEQYF. CDR3 nucleotides: TGCGCCAGCAGCCGTTCAGGGACAGGAATCTACAATGAGCAGTACTTC.

The genes are TRBV4-3 and TRBJ1-3; D gene ambiguous. This CDR3 comprises 20 residues. The germline V and J ends were trimmed by 0 bases and 0 bases, with 21 bases remaining between them. From germline, CDR1 is LGHNA and CDR2 YSLEER. The CDR3 region is CASSQERVGRSITSGNTIYF. In nucleotides, the CDR3 is TGCGCCAGCAGCCAAGAAAGGGTGGGCCGGAGTATAACCTCTGGAAACACCATATATTTT.

V is TRBV3-1 and J is TRBJ1-1; no clear D gene. The CDR3 covers 14 residues. V was clipped by 2 bases and J by 2 bases, with 9 bases between them. CDR1 and CDR2 from the germline V gene are LGHDT and YNNKEL (reference sequence). CDR3 in amino acids: CASSQKWQNTEAFF. The CDR3, as DNA: TGTGCCAGCAGCCAAAAGTGGCAAAACACTGAAGCTTTCTTT.

The J gene is TRBJ2-2, the V gene TRBV12-3 or TRBV12-4; a weak D match, TRBD2 (6 bases). The V end was cut by 8 bases, the J end by 10 bases, with 20 bases between. This CDR3 spans 14 amino acids. The CDR3 DNA is TGTGCCAGCCCCCGTTCTAGCGAGGGCGAGGAGCTGTTTTTT. Translation gives CASPRSSEGEELFF.

In this sample, this clonotype turned up many times. V gene TRBV20-1 combines with J gene TRBJ2-5, with 7 bases identical to TRBD2. Trimming removed 7 bases from V and 2 bases from J; junction bases left unmatched: 4. The CDR3 totals 12 residues. The germline V gene encodes CDR1 DFQATT and CDR2 SNEGSKA (reference sequence). CDR3 nucleotide sequence: TGCAGTGGGGAGGGGCTTCAAGAGACCCAGTACTTC. Its protein is CSGEGLQETQYF.

In regard to this clonotype: Sequence at one end of the junction differs from germline and may be a read error. V is TRBV20-1 and J is TRBJ2-1; 7 positions match TRBD1. Germline-derived CDR1 and CDR2 are DFQATT and SNEGSKA (reference sequence). The CDR3 is 17 residues long. The CDR3 coding sequence is TGCAGTGCTAGACGAGACAGGGACCGTAATTCCTGCAATGAGCAGTTCTTC. It codes for CSARRDRDRNSCNEQFF.

Remarks on this clonotype: Its ends do not fully match the called genes, so a read error is possible. V gene TRBV10-2 combines with J gene TRBJ2-1; 7 nucleotides line up with TRBD2. The CDR3 length is 12 residues. Germline loops: CDR1 WSHSY, CDR2 SAAADI. CDR3 bases: TGCGCCGGCAGGACTAGTTCCAGTGAGCAGTTCTTC. Translation: CAGRTSSSEQFF.